The 4 T cell receptor beta chains presented below share a single source sample, sequenced in a study of blood T cell repertoires in COVID-19. The table came from immunoSEQ multiplex PCR; TCRdb's copy has only in-frame clones and leaves some out. The table records roughly 200,000 clones, about 91% of them present only once. What was sequenced was peripheral blood. These receptors all come from a woman in her twenties or thirties with acute or convalescent COVID-19.

This clone was observed a single time. The chain recombines TRBV23-1 with TRBJ1-5; a possible D gene is TRBD1 (5 bases). TRBV23-1 is classed as an ORF, of uncertain function. The V gene lost 5 bases and the J gene lost 4 bases, with 12 bases spanning the gap. This CDR3 contains 14 residues. Here the CDR3 reads CASSSPGGNQPQHF. CDR3 coding DNA: TGCGCCAGCAGTTCCCCCGGGGGGAATCAGCCCCAGCATTTT.

V usage is TRBV20-1 and J usage is TRBJ2-5; D call uncertain. Germline values: CDR1 DFQATT, CDR2 SNEGSKA (reference sequence). The CDR3 extends over 10 amino acids. The germline V and J ends were trimmed by 1 base and 7 bases, with 4 bases remaining between them. For the CDR3, the DNA is TGCAGTGCTAGAGTATGGACCCAGTACTTC. Translation: CSARVWTQYF.

The chain uses TRBV5-1 and TRBJ2-3, with 7 nucleotides matching TRBD2. Germline CDR1 is SGHRS and CDR2 is YFSETQ. V shed 1 base, J shed 2 bases, and the junction held 10 bases outside the gene matches. The CDR3 length is 17 residues. CDR3 sequence: CASSLTGTGGATDTQYF. The CDR3 DNA sequence: TGCGCCAGCAGCTTGACGGGAACGGGGGGAGCCACAGATACGCAGTATTTT.

This sequence joins TRBV28 and TRBJ1-2; D remains unclear. CDR3 size: 12 residues. V was clipped by 3 bases and J by 9 bases, with 11 bases between them. CDR1 is MDHEN, CDR2 SYDVKM, per germline. CDR3: CASSFHALSYTF. The CDR3 nucleotides are TGTGCCAGCAGTTTCCATGCACTAAGCTACACCTTC.